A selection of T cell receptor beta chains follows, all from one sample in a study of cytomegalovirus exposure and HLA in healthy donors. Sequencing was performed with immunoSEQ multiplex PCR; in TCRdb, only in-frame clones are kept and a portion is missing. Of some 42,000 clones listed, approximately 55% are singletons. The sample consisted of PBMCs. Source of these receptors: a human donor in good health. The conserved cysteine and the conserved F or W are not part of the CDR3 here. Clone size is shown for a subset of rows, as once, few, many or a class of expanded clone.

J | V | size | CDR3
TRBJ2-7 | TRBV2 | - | ASSRRGEGEQY
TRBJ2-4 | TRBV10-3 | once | AISEGGPIAKNIQY
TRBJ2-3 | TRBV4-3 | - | ASSQARRERDTQY
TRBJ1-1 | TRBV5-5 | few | ASSLGGRTEAF
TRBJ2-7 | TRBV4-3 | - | ASSQATSGTYEQY
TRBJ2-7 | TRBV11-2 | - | ASSLEYSSPYEQY
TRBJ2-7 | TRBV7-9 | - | ASSIGLAGSYEQY
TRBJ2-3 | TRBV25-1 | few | ASRRGDTQY
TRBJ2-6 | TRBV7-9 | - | ASSPQGAGANVLT
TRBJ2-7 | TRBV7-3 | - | ASSLTTGTNYEQY
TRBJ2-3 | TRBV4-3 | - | ASSQEGRRGGLDTQY
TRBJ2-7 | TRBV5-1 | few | ASRGAAPYEQY
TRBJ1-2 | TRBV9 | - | ASSVVDHYGYT
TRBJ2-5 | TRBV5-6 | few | ASSTTLAGLQETQY
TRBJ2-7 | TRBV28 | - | ASSYKLAGGPNYEQY
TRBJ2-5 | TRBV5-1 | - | ASSGGSGTQETQY
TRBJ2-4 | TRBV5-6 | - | ASNPTGQNIQY
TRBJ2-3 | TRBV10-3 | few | AISEPASWNTDTQY
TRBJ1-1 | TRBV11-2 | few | ASSFEGNTEAF
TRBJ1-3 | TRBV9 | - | ASSARTAAHLSGNTIY
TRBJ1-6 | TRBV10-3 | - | AISGTEKNNSPLH
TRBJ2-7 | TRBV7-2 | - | ASSPRREISYEQY
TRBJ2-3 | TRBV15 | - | ATSRDLRRGYTDTQY
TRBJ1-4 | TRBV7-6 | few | ASSSRGSRTGANEKLF
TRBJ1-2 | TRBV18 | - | ASSPDRPPSNYGYT
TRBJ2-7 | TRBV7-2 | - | ASSSGTSGGAGEQY
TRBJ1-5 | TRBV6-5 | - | ASSSGVSNQPQH
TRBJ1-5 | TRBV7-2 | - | ASSLAGGGVVRQPQH
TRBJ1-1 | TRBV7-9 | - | ASSLSGARNTEAF
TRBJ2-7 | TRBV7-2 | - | ASSSHGGRYEQY
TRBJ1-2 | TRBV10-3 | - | AISEGTGTSYGYT
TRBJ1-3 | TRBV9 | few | ASSAALRGNTIY
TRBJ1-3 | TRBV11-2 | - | ASSSLFSRQGKKGNTIY
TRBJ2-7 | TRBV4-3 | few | ASSQDLRGAYEQY
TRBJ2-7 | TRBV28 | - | ASSPRGGADLYEQY
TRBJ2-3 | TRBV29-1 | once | SDQGASDTQY
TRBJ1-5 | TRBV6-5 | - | ASSYSGVSSNQPQH
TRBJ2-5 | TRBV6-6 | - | ASSYGAGQETQY
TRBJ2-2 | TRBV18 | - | ASSPPPRDRRDTGELF
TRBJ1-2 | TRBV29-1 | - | SVETGIYGYT
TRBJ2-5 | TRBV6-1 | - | ASSPPGTQY
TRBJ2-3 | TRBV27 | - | ASSQRGGPPDTQY
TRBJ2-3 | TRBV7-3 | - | ASSPRDTQY
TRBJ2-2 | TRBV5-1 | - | ASSLDRRATGELF
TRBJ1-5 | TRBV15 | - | ATSPRQGRQPQH
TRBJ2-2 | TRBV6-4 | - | AAGGTAFTGELF
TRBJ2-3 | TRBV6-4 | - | ASSDSGLAGGRTDTQY
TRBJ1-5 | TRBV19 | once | ASSIEAQTGNQPQH
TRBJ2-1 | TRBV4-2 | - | ASSHSAPGQGDNEQF
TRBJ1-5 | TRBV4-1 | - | ASSQTGTGSSITSNQPQH
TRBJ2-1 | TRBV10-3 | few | AISLRDRGYNEQF
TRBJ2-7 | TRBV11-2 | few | ASSLDGTGTYEQY
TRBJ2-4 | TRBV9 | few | ASSVDPSGGLAKNIQY
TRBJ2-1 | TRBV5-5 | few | ASSLEGQTYNEQF
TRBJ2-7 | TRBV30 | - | AWARFGSGKLRGEQY
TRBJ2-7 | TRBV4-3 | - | ASSQVGGLAGSHEQY
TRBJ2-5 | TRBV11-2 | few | ASSLVSLTVVETQY
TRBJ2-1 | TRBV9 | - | ASSVVSSGGDNEQF
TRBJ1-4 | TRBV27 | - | ASSLRSAEKLF
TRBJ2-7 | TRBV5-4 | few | ASSQDFRDEQY